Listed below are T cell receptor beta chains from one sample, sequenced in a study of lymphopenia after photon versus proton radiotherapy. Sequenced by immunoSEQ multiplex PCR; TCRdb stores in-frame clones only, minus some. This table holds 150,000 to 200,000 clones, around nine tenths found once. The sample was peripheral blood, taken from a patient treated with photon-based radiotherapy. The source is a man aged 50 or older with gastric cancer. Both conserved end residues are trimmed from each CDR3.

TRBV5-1	ASSLGQASGRADEQF
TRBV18	ASSPQGAGTEAF
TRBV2	ASSGTGASNQPQH
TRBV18	ASRQGLVTEAF
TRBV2	ASGQDEKLF
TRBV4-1	ASSPEGTNYGYT
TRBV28	ASSVVRGQGGGYT
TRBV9	ASSVGPLLAGTYEQY
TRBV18	ASSPRFGFSSTSGRGVHEQF
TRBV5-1	ASSPLGQGTSEQY
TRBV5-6	ASSLGLAGLKNTGELF
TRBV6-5	ASSYGPPGRETQY
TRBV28	ASRQGGSEAF
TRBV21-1	AVRPGSEQY
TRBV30	AYQTGTYTDTQY
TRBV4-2	ASSQVRGYNEQF
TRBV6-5	ASSYTGTGGLAF
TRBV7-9	ASSLIVYGYT
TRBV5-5	ASSFWTGAGNTIY
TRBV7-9	ASSASSTSTQY
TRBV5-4	ASSLAGTSGFYEQY
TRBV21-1	ASSKYRGLEY
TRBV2	ASRGLAGGYEQY
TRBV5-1	ASSWSGGNTEAF
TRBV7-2	ASSFSGGTGSLGYT
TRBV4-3	ASSQGSSPWSYNEQF
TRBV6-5	ASRPPGTRNIQY
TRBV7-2	ASSLDFFGTGLGYT
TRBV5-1	ASSNYSYEQY
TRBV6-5	ASSNDRNYGYT
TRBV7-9	ASSFQGFRNTIY
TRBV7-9	ASSTHGGTTEAF
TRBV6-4	ASTATSGSTGELF
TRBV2	ASSGSPAGNTIY
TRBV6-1	ASNIYIEAF
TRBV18	ASSPYTDGTDTQY
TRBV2	ASSVGLEQPQH
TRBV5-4	ASSLGQKNEKLF
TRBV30	AWSGLGQLYGYT
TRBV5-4	ASSNGVQGGQETQY
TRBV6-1	ASRREGVHEQF
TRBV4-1	ASSRLGPSTDTQY
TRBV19	ASSIRQGNAEAF
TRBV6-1	ASSWLGLVETQY
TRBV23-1	ASSHPAGPDNEQF
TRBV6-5	ASSYSVGVGTYEQY
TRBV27	ASSLTSFGSYEQY
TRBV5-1	ASSLTHDTEAF